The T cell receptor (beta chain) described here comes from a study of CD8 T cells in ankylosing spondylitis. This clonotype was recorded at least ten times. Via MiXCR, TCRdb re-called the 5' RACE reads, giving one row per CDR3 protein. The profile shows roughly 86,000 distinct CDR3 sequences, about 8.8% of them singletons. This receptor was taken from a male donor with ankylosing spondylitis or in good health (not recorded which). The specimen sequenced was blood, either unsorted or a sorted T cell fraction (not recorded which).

The DNA of the CDR3 is TGCGCCAGCAGCTTGGACGGGGGTTTGGGCAATCAGCCCCAGCATTTT. Translation: CASSLDGGLGNQPQHF. This chain joins TRBV5-1 and TRBJ1-5, with D possibly being TRBD1 (5 bases). The V end lost 0 bases, the J end lost 2 bases, and 12 bases lay between the germline ends. The CDR3 extends over 16 amino acids. Germline V gives CDR1 SGHRS, CDR2 YFSETQ.